This T cell receptor (beta chain) is from a study of cytomegalovirus exposure and HLA in healthy donors. The CDR3 is made up of 17 amino acids. Losses at the gene ends were 4 bases for V and 5 bases for J; bases not matched to a gene: 6. Overall study findings and caveats: Most CMV-associated TCR beta chains appeared HLA-restricted in a later analysis.

This clone was counted only a few times. The antigen is not known. PCR employed 60 Vbeta and 13 Jbeta primers. The data were produced by immunoSEQ multiplex PCR, yet TCRdb's version contains in-frame clones alone and is incomplete. The table records roughly 150,000 clones, around 83% of them present only once. This receptor was identified in a girl aged 2-10 years in good health and CMV-seropositive. Input material: PBMCs. This rearrangement joins TRBV23-1 to TRBJ2-2; the match to TRBD2 covers 14 bases. TRBV23-1 is an ORF, and what it does is uncertain. The CDR3, as DNA: TGCGCCAGCAGTCGATCCGGGACTAGCGGGAGAACCGGGGAGCTGTTTTTT. It yields the protein CASSRSGTSGRTGELFF.